These 15 T cell receptor beta chains originate from one sample sequenced in a study of T cell repertoires in cytomegalovirus infection. The antigens for these receptors are not known. TCRdb processed the reads anew with MiXCR; each CDR3 protein has one entry. The top ten hold over 11% of the sample, which has roughly 920,000 distinct CDR3 sequences, around 30% seen once. Sequenced material: cultured CD8+ T cells from PBMCs, taken from culture after CMV antigen stimulation. The receptor set was obtained from a human donor in good health (CMV status not recorded). Some clones in this sample may be carry-over from other donors' samples.

The chain recombines TRBV4-1 with TRBJ2-3; TRBD1 matches at 9 bases. The V gene's germline CDR1 is MGHRA and CDR2 YSYEKL. The CDR3 runs 16 residues. The J segment lost 4 bases and the V segment lost 1 base, leaving 6 bases of the junction unmatched. CDR3 protein: CASSQGGQGRSDTQYF. CDR3 coding DNA: TGCGCCAGCAGCCAAGGGGGACAGGGCAGATCAGATACGCAGTATTTT.

This clonotype was recorded once. A read error may account for a junction end that differs from germline. This sequence joins TRBV27 and TRBJ2-5; 7 bases match TRBD1. This CDR3 has 16 amino acids. Germline values: CDR1 MNHEY, CDR2 SMNVEV (reference sequence). This CDR3 is CANSLTPGPRGETQYF. The CDR3 DNA follows: TGTGCCAACAGTTTAACGCCGGGGCCCAGGGGGGAGACCCAGTACTTC.

The chain carries TRBV4-3 and TRBJ2-3, with D perhaps matching TRBD2 (6 bases). The germline CDR1 and CDR2 sequences are LGHNA and YSLEER. The germline V and J ends were trimmed by 4 bases and 0 bases, with 17 bases remaining between them. The CDR3 contains 17 residues. CDR3 sequence reads: CASSPANGGLSTDTQYF. For the CDR3, the DNA is TGCGCCAGCAGCCCCGCGAACGGGGGTCTTAGCACAGATACGCAGTATTTT.

The rearrangement uses TRBV19 and TRBJ1-2; D is unclear. The CDR3 has 11 residues. V lost 5 bases and J lost 5, with 6 bases in between. CDR1 LNHDA and CDR2 SQIVND come from the germline V gene (reference sequence). The CDR3, as DNA: TGTGCCAGTAGTGTACCATATGGCTACACCTTC. As protein: CASSVPYGYTF. Variable domain in full (rest from reference TRBV19 and TRBJ1-2): DGGITQSPKYLFRKEGQNVTLSCEQNLNHDAMYWYRQDPGQGLRLIYYSQIVNDFQKGDIAEGYSVSREKKESFPLTVTSAQKNPTAFYLCASSVPYGYTFGSGTRLTVV.

Comment on this clonotype: This sequence may be a read error, since a much larger clone differs from it by one base. The CDR3 sequence: CVSSQGANTGELFF. For the CDR3, the DNA is TGTGTCAGCAGCCAGGGGGCGAACACCGGGGAGCTGTTTTTT. The chain has TRBV7-6 and TRBJ2-2; TRBD1 matches at 7 bases. The V gene's germline CDR1 is SGHVS and CDR2 FNYEAQ. The CDR3 runs to 14 residues.

In this sample, this clonotype turned up many times. The rearrangement joins TRBV6-2 or TRBV6-3 to TRBJ1-1; 7 bases line up with TRBD1. The CDR3 length is 12 residues. CDR1 and CDR2 from the germline V gene are MNHEY and SVGEGT. V shed 6 bases, J shed 8 bases, and the junction held 6 bases outside the gene matches. CDR3 residues: CASSVGQAEAFF. In DNA, the CDR3 is TGTGCCAGCAGCGTAGGACAGGCAGAAGCTTTCTTT.

CDR3 nucleotides: TGTGCTAGTGGTTTTCTTGGACAGCTGAACACTGAAGCTTTCTTT. Its protein is CASGFLGQLNTEAFF. The chain uses TRBV12-5 and TRBJ1-1; D may be TRBD1 (6 bases). CDR1 is LGHNT and CDR2 is FRNRAP in the germline V gene. The V end lost 3 bases, the J end lost 0 bases, and 11 bases lay between the germline ends. The CDR3 runs 15 residues.

This clonotype was observed a handful of times. The chain has TRBV19 and TRBJ2-5, with 7 bases identical to TRBD1. This CDR3 contains 15 residues. Germline trimming cut 0 bases from V and 5 bases from J; bases unmatched to any gene: 6. Germline V lookup: CDR1 LNHDA, CDR2 SQIVND (reference sequence). For the CDR3, the DNA is TGTGCCAGTAGTATAGAGGGAGACAGGGAGGAGACCCAGTACTTC. This sequence encodes CASSIEGDREETQYF.

This clonotype was counted at least ten times. The V and J genes are TRBV7-4 and TRBJ2-1, with unresolved D. V shed 1 base and J shed 9 bases, with 7 bases lying between them. The CDR3 loop spans 12 amino acids. In germline, CDR1 is SGHVT, CDR2 SQSDAQ. The CDR3 reads CASSLGVVEQFF. CDR3 in DNA: TGTGCCAGCAGCTTAGGGGTAGTTGAGCAGTTCTTC.

This clonotype was detected ten times or more. V gene TRBV7-2 combines with J gene TRBJ2-1; TRBD2 aligns across 7 bases. The CDR3 extends over 14 amino acids. Germline CDR1 SGHTA, CDR2 FQGNSA. V lost 4 bases to trimming and J lost 4 bases; unmatched junction nucleotides: 4. CDR3 residues: CASSWGGEYNEQFF. The DNA for the CDR3 is TGTGCCAGCAGCTGGGGGGGTGAATACAATGAGCAGTTCTTC.

The genes are TRBV9 and TRBJ2-1, with a possible D match to TRBD2 (6 bases). This CDR3 is built from 16 residues. The germline V gene has CDR1 SGDLS and CDR2 YYNGEE. Trimming left V 3 bases short and J 0 bases short, with 13 bases between. DNA of the CDR3: TGTGCCAGCAGCGGGACCGGGGAGGCCTCCTACAATGAGCAGTTCTTC. Translation gives CASSGTGEASYNEQFF.

This clonotype was counted many times. The V call is TRBV7-9, the J call TRBJ1-1, with D perhaps TRBD1 (6 bases). Germline CDR1 and CDR2: SEHNR and FQNEAQ (reference sequence). Deletions cut 5 bases from V and 3 bases from J, with 28 bases between. CDR3 length: 19 residues. The CDR3 DNA reads TGTGCCAGCAGCCCCTTATACCGGGACACCACGTACCCACACACTGAAGCTTTCTTT. Protein: CASSPLYRDTTYPHTEAFF. Full variable domain (rest looked up from reference TRBV7-9 and TRBJ1-1): DTGVSQNPRHKITKRGQNVTFRCDPISEHNRLYWYRQTLGQGPEFLTYFQNEAQLEKSRLLSDRFSAERPKGSFSTLEIQRTEQGDSAMYLCASSPLYRDTTYPHTEAFFGQGTRLTVV.

The chain links TRBV27 to TRBJ2-7; possible D gene TRBD1, 5 bases. From germline, CDR1 is MNHEY and CDR2 SMNVEV (reference sequence). The CDR3 contains 15 residues. Trimming took off 3 bases at V and 3 bases at J, with 15 bases between the two ends. CDR3 sequence reads: CASSLTPDTDYEQYF. The CDR3 region has the DNA TGTGCCAGCAGTTTGACTCCGGACACTGACTACGAGCAGTACTTC.

J is TRBJ2-5 and V is TRBV20-1; weak D call: TRBD2 (7 bases). V dropped 1 base and J dropped 2 bases, with 20 bases sitting between them. In germline, CDR1 is DFQATT, CDR2 SNEGSKA (reference sequence). The CDR3 consists of 17 residues. The DNA of the CDR3 is TGCAGTGCTAGAGCCCTGGGGGCTAGCGGCGGACAAGAGACCCAGTACTTC. Its translation: CSARALGASGGQETQYF.

J is TRBJ1-1 and V is TRBV6-2 or TRBV6-3; possibly TRBD1 for D (5 bases). The CDR3 totals 14 residues. Germline V lookup: CDR1 MNHEY, CDR2 SVGEGT. Trimming stripped 2 bases from V and 0 bases from J, with 7 bases between. CDR3 nucleotide sequence: TGTGCCAGCAGTTACGTACAGGTGAACACTGAAGCTTTCTTT. Protein sequence: CASSYVQVNTEAFF.